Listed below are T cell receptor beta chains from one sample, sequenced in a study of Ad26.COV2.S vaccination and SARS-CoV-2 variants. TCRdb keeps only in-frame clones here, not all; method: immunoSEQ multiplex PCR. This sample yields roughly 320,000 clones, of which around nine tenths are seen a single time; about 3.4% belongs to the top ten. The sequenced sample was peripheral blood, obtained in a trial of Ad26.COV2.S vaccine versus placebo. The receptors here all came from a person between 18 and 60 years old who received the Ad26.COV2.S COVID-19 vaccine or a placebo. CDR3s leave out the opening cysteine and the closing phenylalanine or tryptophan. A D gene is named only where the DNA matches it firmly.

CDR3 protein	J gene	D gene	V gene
ASSPTGGEQF	TRBJ2-1	NA	TRBV4-2
ASSQGSGQGLGKLF	TRBJ1-4	TRBD1	TRBV7-9
ASSGTGVNTEAF	TRBJ1-1	TRBD1	TRBV9
ASSESGENSPLH	TRBJ1-6	NA	TRBV6-4
ASSRVLGGENTIY	TRBJ1-3	NA	TRBV7-6
ASRQGGGYGYT	TRBJ1-2	NA	TRBV14
ATSRGQSSGNTIY	TRBJ1-3	NA	TRBV15
ASSDWTRIAISPSILVTNQPQH	TRBJ1-5	NA	TRBV6-4
ASSLSFGRPRST	TRBJ1-2	NA	TRBV7-9
ARDRGRLYEQY	TRBJ2-7	TRBD1	TRBV19
AGNCRSEAF	TRBJ1-1	NA	TRBV6-4
ASSSTRVSYNEQF	TRBJ2-1	NA	TRBV7-3
ASSYRLAGGFGELF	TRBJ2-2	TRBD2	TRBV27
AIKEGRQNTEAF	TRBJ1-1	NA	TRBV10-3
ASRGAGNEQF	TRBJ2-1	NA	TRBV4-3
ASSQHRQSSGNTIY	TRBJ1-3	NA	TRBV4-1
ATAGGGNTDTQY	TRBJ2-3	TRBD2	TRBV24-1
ASSLWGRNTGELF	TRBJ2-2	NA	TRBV7-8
ASSPELSGNTIY	TRBJ1-3	NA	TRBV18
ASSFTSSEQY	TRBJ2-7	NA	TRBV13
ASSPKFGGDTEAF	TRBJ1-1	NA	TRBV5-1
ATTGQNTEAF	TRBJ1-1	NA	TRBV19
ASSLFRDLTYNEQF	TRBJ2-1	NA	TRBV11-2
ASMGWDRGRIEREAF	TRBJ1-1	TRBD1	TRBV7-6
ASTVGNPWGNEQF	TRBJ2-1	NA	TRBV5-6
ASRASGGHYGYT	TRBJ1-2	TRBD1	TRBV6-5
ASSRRATNTGELF	TRBJ2-2	NA	TRBV4-2
ASSSMDVVQY	TRBJ2-4	NA	TRBV11-2
ASSLARVHEQY	TRBJ2-7	NA	TRBV12-3/TRBV12-4
ASSYKPGQGLSEQY	TRBJ2-7	TRBD1	TRBV5-1
ASSHNTGVHTEAF	TRBJ1-1	TRBD1	TRBV11-3
ASSQWTGGYNEQF	TRBJ2-1	TRBD1	TRBV4-2
ASSIGDRLNTGELF	TRBJ2-2	TRBD1	TRBV28
ASSFRQGNTGELF	TRBJ2-2	NA	TRBV5-6
ASSLRGQRPDNEQF	TRBJ2-1	TRBD1	TRBV7-8
ASSSTGTRGTGELF	TRBJ2-2	NA	TRBV5-1
ASSSAEKLF	TRBJ1-4	NA	TRBV27
ATSRSLQTGVPDTQY	TRBJ2-3	TRBD1	TRBV15
ASSQEVPMVNSYEQY	TRBJ2-7	NA	TRBV4-1